This paragraph covers one TCR beta chain sequence. The antigen is undetermined. Though nominally healthy at sampling, donors likely had unrecorded immune exposures. It was with 60 Vbeta and 13 Jbeta primers that the PCR ran. Some clones are missing from TCRdb's copy, which holds only in-frame ones; the method was immunoSEQ multiplex PCR. The sample's table shows 150,000 to 200,000 clones. V was clipped by 3 bases and J by 4 bases; unmatched bases: 2. The V gene's germline CDR1 is MNHNY and CDR2 SVGAGI (reference sequence). The CDR3 totals 15 residues. This entry is derived from a study of cytomegalovirus exposure and HLA in healthy donors. Study results and limitations: At a 0.05 false discovery rate, a later analysis found over 15,000 TCR beta sequences to be associated with HLA alleles. Earlier findings revealed that most TCR beta V segments proved productive either about 90% or about 30% of the time. Cytomegalovirus association was assigned to approximately 180 TCR beta chains.

The receptor's source is a woman aged 55-75 years in good health and CMV-seronegative. V is TRBV6-6 and J is TRBJ2-2, with 10 nucleotides matching TRBD2. Sequenced sample: PBMCs. CDR3 loop: CASSYRTSGTGELFF. The DNA of the CDR3 is TGTGCCAGCAGTTATCGGACTAGCGGCACCGGGGAGCTGTTTTTT.